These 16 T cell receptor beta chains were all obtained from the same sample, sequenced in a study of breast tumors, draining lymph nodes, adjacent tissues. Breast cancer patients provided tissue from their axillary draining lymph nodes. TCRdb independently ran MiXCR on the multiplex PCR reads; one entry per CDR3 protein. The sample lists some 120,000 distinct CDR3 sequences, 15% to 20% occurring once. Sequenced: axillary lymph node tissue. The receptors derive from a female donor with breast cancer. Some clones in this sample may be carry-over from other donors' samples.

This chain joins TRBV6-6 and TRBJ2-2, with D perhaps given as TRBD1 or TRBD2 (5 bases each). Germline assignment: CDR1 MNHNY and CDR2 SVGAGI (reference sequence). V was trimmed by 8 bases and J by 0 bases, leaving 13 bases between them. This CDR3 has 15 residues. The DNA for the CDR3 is TGTGCCAGCGAGCCGGGACGTACGAACACCGGGGAGCTGTTTTTT. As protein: CASEPGRTNTGELFF.

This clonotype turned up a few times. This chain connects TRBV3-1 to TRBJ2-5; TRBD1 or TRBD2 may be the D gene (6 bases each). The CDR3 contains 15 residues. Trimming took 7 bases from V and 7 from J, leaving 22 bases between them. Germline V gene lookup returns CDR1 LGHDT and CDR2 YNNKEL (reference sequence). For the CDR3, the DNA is TGTGCCAGCACATTAGCTGGGGGGCCCTCCCGGACCCAGTACTTC. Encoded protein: CASTLAGGPSRTQYF.

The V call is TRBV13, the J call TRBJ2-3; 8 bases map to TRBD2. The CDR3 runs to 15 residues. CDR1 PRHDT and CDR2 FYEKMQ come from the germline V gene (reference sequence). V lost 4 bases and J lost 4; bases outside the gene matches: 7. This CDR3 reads CASSYPGTRSDTQYF. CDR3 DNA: TGTGCCAGCAGCTATCCCGGGACTAGATCAGATACGCAGTATTTT.

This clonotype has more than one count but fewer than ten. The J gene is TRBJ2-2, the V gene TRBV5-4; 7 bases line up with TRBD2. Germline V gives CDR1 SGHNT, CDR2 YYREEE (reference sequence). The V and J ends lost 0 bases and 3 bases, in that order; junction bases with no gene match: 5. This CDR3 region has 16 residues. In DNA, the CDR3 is TGTGCCAGCAGCTTGGGTCTCGCGGGAGACACCGGGGAGCTGTTTTTT. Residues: CASSLGLAGDTGELFF.

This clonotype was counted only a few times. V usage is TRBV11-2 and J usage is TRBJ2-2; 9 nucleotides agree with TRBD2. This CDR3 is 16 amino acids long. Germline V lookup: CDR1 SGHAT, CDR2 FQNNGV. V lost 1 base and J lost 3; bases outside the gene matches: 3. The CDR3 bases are TGTGCCAGCAGCTTAGCAGCGGGAGGTCACACCGGGGAGCTGTTTTTT. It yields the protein CASSLAAGGHTGELFF.

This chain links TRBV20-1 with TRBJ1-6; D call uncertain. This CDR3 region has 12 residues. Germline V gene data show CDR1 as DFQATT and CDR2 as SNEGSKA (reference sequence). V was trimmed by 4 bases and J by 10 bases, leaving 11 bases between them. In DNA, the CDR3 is TGCAGTGCTATTACCTCCGGATCACCCCTCCACTTT. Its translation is CSAITSGSPLHF.

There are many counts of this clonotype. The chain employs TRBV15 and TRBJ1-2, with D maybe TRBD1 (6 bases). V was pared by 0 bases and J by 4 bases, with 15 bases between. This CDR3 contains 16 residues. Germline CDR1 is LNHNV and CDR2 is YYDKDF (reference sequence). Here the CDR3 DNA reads TGTGCCACCAGCAGAGACCGAGGGAGGGGGGCCTATGGCTACACCTTC. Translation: CATSRDRGRGAYGYTF. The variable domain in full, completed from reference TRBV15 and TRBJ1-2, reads DAMVIQNPRYQVTQFGKPVTLSCSQTLNHNVMYWYQQKSSQAPKLLFHYYDKDFNNEADTPDNFQSRRPNTSFCFLDIRSPGLGDTAMYLCATSRDRGRGAYGYTFGSGTRLTVV.

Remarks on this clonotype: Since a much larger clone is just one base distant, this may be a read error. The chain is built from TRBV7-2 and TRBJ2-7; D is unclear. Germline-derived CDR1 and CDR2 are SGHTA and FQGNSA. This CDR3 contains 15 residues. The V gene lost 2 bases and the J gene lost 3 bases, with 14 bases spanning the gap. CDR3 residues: CASSLIRDGGYEQYF. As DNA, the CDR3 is TGTGCCAGCAGCTTAATCCGAGACGGCGGCTACGAGCAGTACTTC.

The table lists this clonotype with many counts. CDR3 region: CASSLGTGDFYGYTF. Written as DNA, the CDR3 is TGCGCCAGCAGCTTGGGGACAGGGGATTTCTATGGCTACACCTTC. This rearrangement joins TRBV5-1 to TRBJ1-2, with TRBD1 matching over 9 bases. The CDR3 is 15 residues long. V shed 0 bases, J shed 4 bases, and the junction held 4 bases outside the gene matches. The germline CDR1 and CDR2 sequences are SGHRS and YFSETQ.

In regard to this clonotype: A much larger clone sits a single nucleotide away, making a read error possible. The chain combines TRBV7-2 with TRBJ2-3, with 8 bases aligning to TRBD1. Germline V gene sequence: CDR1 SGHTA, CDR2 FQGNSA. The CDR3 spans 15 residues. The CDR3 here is CASSLDRGSTGTQYF. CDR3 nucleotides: TGTGCCAGCAGCTTAGACAGGGGGAGCACAGGTACGCAGTATTTT.

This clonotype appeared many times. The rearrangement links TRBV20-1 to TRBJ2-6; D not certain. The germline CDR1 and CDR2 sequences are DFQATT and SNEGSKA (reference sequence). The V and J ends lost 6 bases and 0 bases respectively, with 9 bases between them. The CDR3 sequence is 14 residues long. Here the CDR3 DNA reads TGCAGTGCGCCCTTTTCCTCTGGGGCCAACGTCCTGACTTTC. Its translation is CSAPFSSGANVLTF.

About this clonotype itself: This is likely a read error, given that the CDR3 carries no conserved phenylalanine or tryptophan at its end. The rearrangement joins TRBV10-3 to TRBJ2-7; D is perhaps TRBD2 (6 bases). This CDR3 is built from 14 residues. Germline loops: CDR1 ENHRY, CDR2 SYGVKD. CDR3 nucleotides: TGTGACATCAGTGAAACTAGCAGTGTCCACGAGCAGTACCTC. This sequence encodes CDISETSSVHEQYL.

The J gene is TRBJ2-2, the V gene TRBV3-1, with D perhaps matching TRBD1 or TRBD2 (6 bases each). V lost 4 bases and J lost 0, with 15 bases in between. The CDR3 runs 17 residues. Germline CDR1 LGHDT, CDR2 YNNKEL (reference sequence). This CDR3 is CASSPRERGPNTGELFF. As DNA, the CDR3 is TGTGCCAGCAGCCCTCGGGAACGGGGGCCGAACACCGGGGAGCTGTTTTTT.

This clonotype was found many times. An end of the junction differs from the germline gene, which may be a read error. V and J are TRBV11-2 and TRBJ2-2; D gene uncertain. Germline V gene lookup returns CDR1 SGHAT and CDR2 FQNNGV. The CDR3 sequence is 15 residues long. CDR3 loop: CASSLEISTTGELFF. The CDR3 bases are TGTGCTAGCAGCTTAGAGATCTCCACCACCGGGGAGCTGTTTTTT.

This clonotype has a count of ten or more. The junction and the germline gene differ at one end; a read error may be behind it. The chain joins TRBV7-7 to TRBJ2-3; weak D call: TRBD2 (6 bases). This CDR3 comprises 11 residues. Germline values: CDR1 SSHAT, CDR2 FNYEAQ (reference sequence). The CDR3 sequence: CASNRGDTQYF. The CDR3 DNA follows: TGTGCTAGCAACCGGGGGGATACGCAGTATTTT.

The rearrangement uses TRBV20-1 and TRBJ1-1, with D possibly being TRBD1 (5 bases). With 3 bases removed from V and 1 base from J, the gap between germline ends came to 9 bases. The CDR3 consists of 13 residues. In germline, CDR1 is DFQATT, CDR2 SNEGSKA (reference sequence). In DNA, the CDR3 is TGCAGTGCTAGGGGGCTGGAGAACACTGAAGCTTTCTTT. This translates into CSARGLENTEAFF.